The rows below give T cell receptor beta chains drawn from one sample of a study of siplizumab effects on memory and regulatory T cells. The protocol was immunoSEQ multiplex PCR, while the TCRdb copy is restricted to in-frame clones and leaves out a portion. The sample includes 95,000 to 110,000 clones, nearly 95% seen only once; the top ten take roughly 0.64%. The sequenced sample was Tregs sorted from blood. These receptors were obtained from a human donor in good health. The CDR3 runs from the conserved cysteine through the conserved F or W. D genes are given only for firm matches. Clone size is shown for a subset of rows, as once, few, many or a class of expanded clone.

>-|TRBV6-5|-|TRBJ1-6
TGTGCCAGCATGGCGGGGACAAATTCACCCCTCCACTTT
CASMAGTNSPLHF
>-|TRBV25-1|-|TRBJ1-4
TGTGCCAGCAGTGAACGGGACCAAAATGAAAAACTGTTTTTT
CASSERDQNEKLFF
>-|TRBV5-6|-|TRBJ2-2
TGTGCCAGCAGCTTGATTCGCACCGGGGAGCTGTTTTTT
CASSLIRTGELFF
>-|TRBV5-4|-|TRBJ1-2
TGTGCCAGCTCCCAGCCCTCAACTGGCTATGGCTACACCTTC
CASSQPSTGYGYTF
>-|TRBV4-1|-|TRBJ1-2
TGCGCCAGCAGCCATGGACAGACTAACTATGGCTACACCTTC
CASSHGQTNYGYTF
>few|TRBV18|TRBD1|TRBJ1-5
TGTGCCAGCTCACCCACAATAGACAGGGAACAGCCCCAGCATTTT
CASSPTIDREQPQHF
>-|TRBV9|-|TRBJ2-7
TGTGCCAGCAGCGTAGGGGGGCCGGGAGAGGACGAGCAGTACTTC
CASSVGGPGEDEQYF
>-|TRBV2|-|TRBJ2-5
TGTGCCAGCAGTGAAAGGAGGACCCAGTACTTC
CASSERRTQYF
>-|TRBV18|TRBD1|TRBJ2-2
TGTGCCAGCTCGCGAGACAGGGAAGACACCGGGGAGCTGTTTTTT
CASSRDREDTGELFF
>-|TRBV6-1|-|TRBJ1-6
TGTGCCAGCAGTGAAAGAGGTTCACCCCTCCACTTT
CASSERGSPLHF
>-|TRBV6-5|-|TRBJ2-5
TGTGCCAGCAGTTACAACAACAGGGAGACCCAGTACTTC
CASSYNNRETQYF
>-|TRBV18|-|TRBJ2-1
TGTGCCAGCTCACCACGGATAGCCGCCCGGGATGAGCAGTTCTTC
CASSPRIAARDEQFF
>-|TRBV30|TRBD1|TRBJ1-2
TGTGCCTGGAACTCCCCCGACAGGGGAGACTATGGCTACACCTTC
CAWNSPDRGDYGYTF
>-|TRBV6-5|-|TRBJ1-2
TGTGCCAGCAGTTACTCGGCGGCACCAGGGGTCTATGGCTACACCTTC
CASSYSAAPGVYGYTF
>-|TRBV14|TRBD2|TRBJ2-5
TGTGCCAGCAGCCGAGGTAGCGGGGTACAAGAGACCCAGTACTTC
CASSRGSGVQETQYF
>once|TRBV9|-|TRBJ1-1
TGTGCCAGCAGCCCCCAGGTTGGGAACACTGAAGCTTTCTTT
CASSPQVGNTEAFF
>-|TRBV29-1|-|TRBJ2-1
TGCAGCGTTGGGGCCCTTTCCTGGCAACCGCGGCGCAATGAGCAGTTCTTC
CSVGALSWQPRRNEQFF
>-|TRBV11-3|TRBD1|TRBJ2-7
TGTGCCAGCAGCCGGGGACAGGGACCATCCTACGAGCAGTACTTC
CASSRGQGPSYEQYF
>-|TRBV19|-|TRBJ2-7
TGTGCCAGTAGTTCCGCGGAGGACGAGCAGTACTTC
CASSSAEDEQYF
>-|TRBV5-1|TRBD1|TRBJ2-3
TGCGCCAGCAGCTTCCGGCCCCCAGGGGGCTATGGCACAGATACGCAGTATTTT
CASSFRPPGGYGTDTQYF
>-|TRBV10-2|-|TRBJ2-6
TGCGCCACCAAATCGACAGGCCCCTCTGGGGCCAACGTCCTGACTTTC
CATKSTGPSGANVLTF
>-|TRBV7-2|TRBD1|TRBJ2-6
TGTGCCAGCAGCTTAGAGGGACAGGCTTTCTCTGGGGCCAACGTCCTGACTTTC
CASSLEGQAFSGANVLTF
>-|TRBV10-3|TRBD1|TRBJ2-1
TGTGCCATCAGTGACGGGACAGCGGAGCAGTTCTTC
CAISDGTAEQFF
>-|TRBV6-5|TRBD1|TRBJ2-1
TGTGCCAGCAGTCCCCTAGGACAGGGATACAATGAGCAGTTCTTC
CASSPLGQGYNEQFF
>-|TRBV5-6|-|TRBJ2-7
TGTGCCAGCAGCTTGGGACAGGAAAACGAGCAGTACTTC
CASSLGQENEQYF